Here is one T cell receptor beta chain with its context. Its antigen is currently unknown. Deep sequencing aimed at 1 in 200,000 to 1 in 1 million T cells' resolution. The data were produced by immunoSEQ multiplex PCR, yet TCRdb's version contains in-frame clones alone and is incomplete. The table includes approximately 320,000 clones, about 64% detected once. Germline V lookup: CDR1 GTSNPN, CDR2 SVGIG (reference sequence). Trimming removed 3 bases at V and 0 bases at J, with 11 bases between. CDR3 size: 14 residues. These data originate in a study of cytotoxic CD8 clonotypes in ibrutinib-treated CLL. The overall study: There were about 11 relapsed/refractory patients and around 15 treatment-naive patients, and 17 to 18 were IGHV unmutated. Mean values per sample were a few hundred thousand productive templates and 93,000 or so productive rearrangements. Study results and limitations: Rare overall, public clonotypes shrank or held steady under therapy.

The source of this sequence is a human donor with chronic lymphocytic leukemia. V usage is TRBV30 and J usage is TRBJ1-1; a weak D match, TRBD1 (6 bases). The sequenced sample was PBMCs, obtained after 36 months of ibrutinib treatment. This CDR3 reads CAWSEDSLNTEAFF. CDR3 sequence (DNA): TGTGCCTGGAGCGAGGACAGCCTGAACACTGAAGCTTTCTTT. Variable domain in full (rest from reference TRBV30 and TRBJ1-1): SQTIHQWPATLVQPVGSPLSLECTVEGTSNPNLYWYRQAAGRGLQLLFYSVGIGQISSEVPQNLSASRPQDRQFILSSKKLLLSDSGFYLCAWSEDSLNTEAFFGQGTRLTVV.